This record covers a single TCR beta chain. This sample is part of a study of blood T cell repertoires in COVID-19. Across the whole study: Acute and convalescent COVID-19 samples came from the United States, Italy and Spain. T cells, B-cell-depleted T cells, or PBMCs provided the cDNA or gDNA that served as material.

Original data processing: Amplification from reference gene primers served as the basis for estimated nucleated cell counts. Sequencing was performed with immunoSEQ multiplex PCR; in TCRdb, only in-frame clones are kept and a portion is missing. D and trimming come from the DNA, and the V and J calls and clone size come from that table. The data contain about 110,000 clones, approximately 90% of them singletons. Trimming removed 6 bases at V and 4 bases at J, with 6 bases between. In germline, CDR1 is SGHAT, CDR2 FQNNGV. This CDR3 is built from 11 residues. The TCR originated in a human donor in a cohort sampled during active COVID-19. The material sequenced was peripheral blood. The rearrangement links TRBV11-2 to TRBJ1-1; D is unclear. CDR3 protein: CASRVSTEAFF. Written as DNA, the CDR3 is TGTGCCAGCAGGGTGAGCACTGAAGCTTTCTTT.